Listed here is a single TCR beta chain. This sequence may be a read error, since a much larger clone differs from it by one base. The data derive from a study of T cell responses to AZD1222 COVID-19 vaccine. Generated by immunoSEQ multiplex PCR, the TCRdb table keeps only in-frame clones and is missing some. The data hold under 170,000 clones, with approximately 92% observed a single time. Per germline, CDR1 MNHEY and CDR2 SVGEGT. There are 16 residues in the CDR3. The sample was peripheral blood, taken 28 days after the second AZD1222 dose. The chain carries TRBV6-2 or TRBV6-3 and TRBJ2-3; TRBD2 agrees at 8 bases. This TCR was recovered from an adult who received the AZD1222 COVID-19 vaccine. The CDR3 loop is CASSYSAGEGTNTQYF. The CDR3 DNA reads as TGTGCCAGCAGTTACTCAGCGGGAGAGGGCACAAATACGCAGTATTTT.